These 5 T cell receptor beta chains were all obtained from the same sample, sequenced in a study of blood T cell repertoires in COVID-19. Measured with immunoSEQ multiplex PCR; TCRdb has only the in-frame clones, and not every one. Among about 14,000 clones listed, about nine tenths were seen once. Sample: peripheral blood. The receptors shown here come from a human donor in a cohort sampled during active COVID-19.

The V gene is TRBV20-1, the J gene TRBJ2-1; TRBD2 matches 10 bases. Germline V CDR1 and CDR2: DFQATT, SNEGSKA (reference sequence). The CDR3 spans 17 residues. Unmatched junction bases numbered 10, after V lost 3 bases and J lost 2 bases. DNA for the CDR3: TGCAGTGCTAGTCTGGCTAGCGGGGGCAGCGCCTACAATGAGCAGTTCTTC. The encoded protein is CSASLASGGSAYNEQFF.

The J gene is TRBJ2-1, the V gene TRBV5-5; 8 nucleotides match TRBD2. V trimming: 8 bases; J trimming: 1 base; junction bases outside the gene matches: 11. This CDR3 has 16 residues. Looked up from germline, CDR1 is SGHKS and CDR2 is YYEKEE (reference sequence). The CDR3 protein is CASLAGGWGSYNEQFF. In DNA form, the CDR3 reads TGTGCCAGTCTGGCGGGGGGATGGGGTTCCTACAATGAGCAGTTCTTC.

V is TRBV3-1 (or the pseudogene TRBV3-2) and J is TRBJ2-7; 12 bases are shared with TRBD2. The CDR3 loop spans 15 amino acids. The V and J ends lost 1 base and 7 bases, in that order; junction bases with no gene match: 5. From germline, CDR1 is LGHDT and CDR2 YNNKEL (reference sequence). This chain's CDR3 is CASSQASGRAGEQYF. CDR3 in DNA: TGTGCCAGCAGCCAAGCTAGCGGGAGGGCGGGGGAGCAGTACTTC.

The chain carries TRBV10-3 and TRBJ1-1; TRBD1 is a possible D gene (6 bases). V lost 3 bases and J lost 2, with 10 bases in between. The CDR3 contains 14 residues. CDR1 ENHRY and CDR2 SYGVKD come from the germline V gene. The CDR3 nucleotides are TGTGCCATCAGTGAACAGGGTAGTAACACTGAAGCTTTCTTT. Its translation is CAISEQGSNTEAFF.

This clone showed up just once. The V and J genes are TRBV30 and TRBJ1-1; 10 positions match TRBD1. This CDR3 comprises 13 residues. Germline V gene sequence: CDR1 GTSNPN, CDR2 SVGIG (reference sequence). The junction had 1 base not matched to a gene; V was cut back by 2 bases and J by 4 bases. CDR3 bases: TGTGCCTGGAGTAGGACAGGGGGCACTGAAGCTTTCTTT. Translation: CAWSRTGGTEAFF.